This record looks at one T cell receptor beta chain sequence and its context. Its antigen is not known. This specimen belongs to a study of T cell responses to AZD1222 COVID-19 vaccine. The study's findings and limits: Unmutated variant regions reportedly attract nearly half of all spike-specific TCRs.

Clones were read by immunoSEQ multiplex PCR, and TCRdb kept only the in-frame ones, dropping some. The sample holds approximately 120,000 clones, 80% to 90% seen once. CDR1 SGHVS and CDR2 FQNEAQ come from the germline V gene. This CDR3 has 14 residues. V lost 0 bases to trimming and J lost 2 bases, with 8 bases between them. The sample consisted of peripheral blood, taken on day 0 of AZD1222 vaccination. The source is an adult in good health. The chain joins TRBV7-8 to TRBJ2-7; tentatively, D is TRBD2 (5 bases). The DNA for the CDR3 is TGTGCCAGCAGCTTAGCAACGGGGACCTACGAGCAGTACTTC. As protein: CASSLATGTYEQYF.